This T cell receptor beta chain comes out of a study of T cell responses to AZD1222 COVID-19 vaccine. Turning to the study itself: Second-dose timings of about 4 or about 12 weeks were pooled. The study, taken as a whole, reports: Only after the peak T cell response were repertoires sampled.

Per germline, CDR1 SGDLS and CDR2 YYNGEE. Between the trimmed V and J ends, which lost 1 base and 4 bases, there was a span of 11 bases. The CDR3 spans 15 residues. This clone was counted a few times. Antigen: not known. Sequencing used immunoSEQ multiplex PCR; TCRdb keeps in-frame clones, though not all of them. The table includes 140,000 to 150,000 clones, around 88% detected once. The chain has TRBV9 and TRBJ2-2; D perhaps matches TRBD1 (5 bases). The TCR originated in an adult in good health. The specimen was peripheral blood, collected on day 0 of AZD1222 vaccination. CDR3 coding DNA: TGTGCCAGCAGCGTACAAGACAGCACCACCGGGGAGCTGTTTTTT. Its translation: CASSVQDSTTGELFF.